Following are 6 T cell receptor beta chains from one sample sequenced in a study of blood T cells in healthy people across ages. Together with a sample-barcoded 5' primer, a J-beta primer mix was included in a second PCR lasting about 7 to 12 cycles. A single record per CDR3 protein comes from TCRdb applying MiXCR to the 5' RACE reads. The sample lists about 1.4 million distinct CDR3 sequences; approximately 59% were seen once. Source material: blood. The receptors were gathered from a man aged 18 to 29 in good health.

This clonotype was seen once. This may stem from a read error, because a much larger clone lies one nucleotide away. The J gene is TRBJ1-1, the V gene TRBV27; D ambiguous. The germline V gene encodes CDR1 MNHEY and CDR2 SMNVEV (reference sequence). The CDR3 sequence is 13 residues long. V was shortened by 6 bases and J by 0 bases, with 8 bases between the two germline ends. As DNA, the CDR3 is TGTGCCAGCAGCACGACACTGAACACTGAAGCTTTCTTT. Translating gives CASSTTLNTEAFF.

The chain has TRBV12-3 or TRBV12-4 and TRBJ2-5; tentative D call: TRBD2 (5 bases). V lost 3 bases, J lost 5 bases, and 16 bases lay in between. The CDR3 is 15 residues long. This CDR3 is CASSFSRERWETQYF. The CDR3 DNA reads TGTGCCAGCAGTTTCTCGAGGGAACGGTGGGAGACCCAGTACTTC.

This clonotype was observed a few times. As DNA, the CDR3 is TGTGCCAGCAGTTACTCGGTTTCTAGCGGGGAACCTCAAGAGACCCAGTACTTC. It specifies CASSYSVSSGEPQETQYF. The chain joins TRBV6-5 to TRBJ2-5, with 9 bases matching TRBD2. The CDR3 loop spans 18 amino acids. V was pared by 0 bases and J by 2 bases, with 10 bases of the junction left unmatched. The germline CDR1 and CDR2 sequences are MNHEY and SVGAGI.

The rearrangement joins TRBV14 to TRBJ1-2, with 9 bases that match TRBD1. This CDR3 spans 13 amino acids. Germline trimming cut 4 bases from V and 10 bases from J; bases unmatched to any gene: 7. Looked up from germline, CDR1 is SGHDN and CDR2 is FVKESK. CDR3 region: CASSLWTGADYTF. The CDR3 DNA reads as TGTGCCAGCAGCCTTTGGACAGGGGCGGACTACACCTTC.

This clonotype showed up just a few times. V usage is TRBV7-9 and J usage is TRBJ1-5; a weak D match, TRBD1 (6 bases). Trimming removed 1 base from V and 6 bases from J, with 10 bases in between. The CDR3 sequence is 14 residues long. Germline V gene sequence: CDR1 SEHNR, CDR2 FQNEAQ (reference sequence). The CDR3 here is CASSLGRGSQPQHF. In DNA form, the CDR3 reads TGTGCCAGCAGCTTAGGCAGGGGAAGTCAGCCCCAGCATTTT.

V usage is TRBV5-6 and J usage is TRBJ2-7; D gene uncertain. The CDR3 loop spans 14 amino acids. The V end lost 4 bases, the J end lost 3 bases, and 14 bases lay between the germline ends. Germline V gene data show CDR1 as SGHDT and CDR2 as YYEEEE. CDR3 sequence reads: CASSTRTAIYEQYF. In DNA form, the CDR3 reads TGTGCCAGCAGCACCCGGACGGCGATCTACGAGCAGTACTTC.